The rows below give T cell receptor beta chains drawn from one sample of a study of blood T cells in healthy people across ages. MiXCR, run by TCRdb on the 5' RACE reads, gives a single entry per CDR3 protein. The table lists hundreds of thousands of distinct CDR3 sequences, around 50% of them singletons. Sequencing was carried out using blood. These receptors all stem from an elderly man in good health. Both conserved end residues are part of each CDR3. The D gene is left open where the match is weak. Clone size is given for some rows only: seen once, a few or many times, or a class if the clone is expanded.

D: TRBD2; size: .; V: TRBV20-1; J: TRBJ2-7; DNA: TGCAGTGCTGGCGGGGGAAAGAACTACGAGCAGTACTTC; CDR3: CSAGGGKNYEQYF
D: .; size: .; V: TRBV4-1; J: TRBJ2-1; DNA: TGCGCCAGCAGCCAAGTACGGCAGGGGTCCTACAATGAGCAGTTCTTC; CDR3: CASSQVRQGSYNEQFF
D: .; size: many; V: TRBV6-6; J: TRBJ1-6; DNA: TGTGCCAGCGGGGCCTTGGGGAGTTCACCCCTCCACTTT; CDR3: CASGALGSSPLHF
D: TRBD1; size: .; V: TRBV20-1; J: TRBJ2-7; DNA: TGCAGTGCTAGGGGCGGGACAGGTATGACCTACGAGCAGTACTTC; CDR3: CSARGGTGMTYEQYF
D: TRBD1; size: .; V: TRBV7-2; J: TRBJ1-1; DNA: TGTGCCAGCAGCGATGGACAGGCCATTGAAGCTTTCTTT; CDR3: CASSDGQAIEAFF
D: .; size: once; V: TRBV24-1; J: TRBJ2-1; DNA: TGTGCCACCAGTGATCCTCCGGGACCAACCTACAATGAGCAGTTCTTC; CDR3: CATSDPPGPTYNEQFF
D: TRBD1; size: .; V: TRBV10-2; J: TRBJ2-7; DNA: TGCGCCAGCAGACCAGCGACAGGGGGCTACGAGCAGTACTTC; CDR3: CASRPATGGYEQYF
D: TRBD2; size: few; V: TRBV7-3; J: TRBJ2-1; DNA: TGTGCCAGCAGCCGCGGGGGGGGCTTCTACAATGAGCAGTTCTTC; CDR3: CASSRGGGFYNEQFF
D: .; size: few; V: TRBV7-9; J: TRBJ1-2; DNA: TGTGCCAGCAGCGCCCCGGGGGGCTATGGCTACACCTTC; CDR3: CASSAPGGYGYTF
D: .; size: .; V: TRBV29-1; J: TRBJ1-2; DNA: TGCAGCGTTGAGGAGGGGACTTTCAGGGGCTACACCTTC; CDR3: CSVEEGTFRGYTF
D: .; size: .; V: TRBV5-1; J: TRBJ2-5; DNA: TGCGCCAGCAGACAGGATATCCAAGAGACCCAGTACTTC; CDR3: CASRQDIQETQYF
D: TRBD2; size: .; V: TRBV20-1; J: TRBJ2-7; DNA: TGCAGTGCCCAAGGACTAGCGGCGGGTTACGAGCAGTACTTC; CDR3: CSAQGLAAGYEQYF
D: TRBD2; size: .; V: TRBV6-2/TRBV6-3; J: TRBJ2-3; DNA: TGTGCCAGCAGTACCGGACTAGCGGGGGATACGCAGTATTTT; CDR3: CASSTGLAGDTQYF
D: TRBD2; size: .; V: TRBV15; J: TRBJ2-1; DNA: TGTGCCACCAGCAGAGACGGTAGCGGGAGGAAGAATGAGCAGTTCTTC; CDR3: CATSRDGSGRKNEQFF
D: .; size: .; V: TRBV6-6; J: TRBJ2-2; DNA: TGTGCCAGCAGTTACTCGGGGGGCGGCGGCGGGGAGCTGTTTTTT; CDR3: CASSYSGGGGGELFF
D: .; size: few; V: TRBV3-1; J: TRBJ2-1; DNA: TGTGCCAGCAGCCATGCGGGTAATGAGCAGTTCTTC; CDR3: CASSHAGNEQFF
D: .; size: few; V: TRBV20-1; J: TRBJ1-4; DNA: TGCAGTGCTAGAGCCAAGGCGGGAACGGCTAATGAAAAACTGTTTTTT; CDR3: CSARAKAGTANEKLFF
D: TRBD2; size: few; V: TRBV12-3/TRBV12-4; J: TRBJ2-3; DNA: TGTGCCAGCAGTCACCAGCGGGAAGATCGCTATACGCAGTATTTT; CDR3: CASSHQREDRYTQYF
D: TRBD1; size: .; V: TRBV27; J: TRBJ2-3; DNA: TGTGCCAGCAGTTTATCCGGGACAGATTCTAGCACAGATACGCAGTATTTT; CDR3: CASSLSGTDSSTDTQYF
D: .; size: few; V: TRBV3-1; J: TRBJ1-6; DNA: TGTGCCAGCAGCCAAGGGACGGATAATTCACCCCTCCACTTT; CDR3: CASSQGTDNSPLHF
D: .; size: few; V: TRBV20-1; J: TRBJ2-7; DNA: TGCAGTGCTACAGGACAAATAGGGTCCTACGAGCAGTACTTC; CDR3: CSATGQIGSYEQYF
D: .; size: .; V: TRBV12-3/TRBV12-4; J: TRBJ2-7; DNA: TGTGCCAGTAATCAGGGGAGTCGAGAGCAGTACTTC; CDR3: CASNQGSREQYF
D: .; size: .; V: TRBV29-1; J: TRBJ1-1; DNA: TGCAGCGTTGCCAGGTCCAGCTCAATGAACACTGAAGCTTTCTTT; CDR3: CSVARSSSMNTEAFF
D: .; size: .; V: TRBV7-3; J: TRBJ2-6; DNA: TGTGCCAGCAGCTCACTGGACCCCCTAGTAGAGTCTGGGGCCAACGTCCTGACTTTC; CDR3: CASSSLDPLVESGANVLTF
D: .; size: once; V: TRBV7-2; J: TRBJ1-1; DNA: TGTGCCAGCAGCCAAACAAGGAACACTGAAGCTTTCTTT; CDR3: CASSQTRNTEAFF
D: .; size: once; V: TRBV4-1; J: TRBJ2-1; DNA: TGCGCCAGCAGCCACCTGTCGGGGTCCAATGAGCAGTTCTTC; CDR3: CASSHLSGSNEQFF
D: .; size: once; V: TRBV20-1; J: TRBJ2-5; DNA: TGCAGTGCTAGACGGGGCCCCGTACTCAATGAGCAGTACTTC; CDR3: CSARRGPVLNEQYF
D: .; size: .; V: TRBV5-1; J: TRBJ1-1; DNA: TGCGCCAGCAGCTTGTCCCTTAGCACTGAAGCTTTCTTT; CDR3: CASSLSLSTEAFF
D: .; size: .; V: TRBV7-9; J: TRBJ1-2; DNA: TGTGCCAGCAGCTTAGGGGCCCAGGAGGGTGGCTACACCTTC; CDR3: CASSLGAQEGGYTF
D: .; size: .; V: TRBV9; J: TRBJ2-5; DNA: TGTGCCAGCAGCGTAGGTCAGCAAGGCGTGGAGACCCAGTACTTC; CDR3: CASSVGQQGVETQYF
D: .; size: few; V: TRBV20-1; J: TRBJ2-3; DNA: TGCAGTGCTAGATACACAGATACGCAGTATTTT; CDR3: CSARYTDTQYF
D: TRBD2; size: .; V: TRBV12-3/TRBV12-4; J: TRBJ2-7; DNA: TGTGCCAGCAGTTTAGCCAGCGGGGGGGCCGCTGAGCAGTACTTC; CDR3: CASSLASGGAAEQYF
D: .; size: many; V: TRBV6-6; J: TRBJ2-1; DNA: TGTGCCAGCAGTGTGGACGGGGTCTACAATGAGCAGTTCTTC; CDR3: CASSVDGVYNEQFF
D: .; size: .; V: TRBV19; J: TRBJ2-7; DNA: TGTGCCAGTAGTGCCTCCTCACTCGGCTACGAGCAGTACTTC; CDR3: CASSASSLGYEQYF
D: .; size: .; V: TRBV3-1; J: TRBJ2-5; DNA: TGTGCCAGCAGCCCTCATTTAGAGGGGGGGGCTGGCCAAGAGACCCAGTACTTC; CDR3: CASSPHLEGGAGQETQYF
D: .; size: .; V: TRBV12-3/TRBV12-4; J: TRBJ2-7; DNA: TGTGCCAGCAGTAGGATACACGAGCAGTACTTC; CDR3: CASSRIHEQYF
D: .; size: .; V: TRBV27; J: TRBJ2-4; DNA: TGTGCCAGCAGGGCACTGGACATTCAGTACTTC; CDR3: CASRALDIQYF